These 28 T cell receptor beta chains were all obtained from the same sample, sequenced in a study of T cell responses to AZD1222 COVID-19 vaccine (dated by TCRdb to the early 2020s). To prepare the library, the immunoSEQ multiplex PCR assay was applied. What TCRdb holds here is the immuneACCESS table cut down to in-frame rearrangements. Part of the clones is not present; checked against another copy, under half of the missing clones reflect an unresolved V gene, and the others are unexplained. In this sample the table shows fewer than 90,000 clones, roughly 84% of which occur a single time. The top ten hold 5.6% of the sample. Per the publication, the time point label means: about 28 days (+/-7) after the second vaccine dose. The sample consisted of peripheral blood, taken 28 days after the second AZD1222 dose. These receptors were obtained from an adult who received the AZD1222 COVID-19 vaccine.

The genes are TRBV6-4 and TRBJ2-3; 10 bases match TRBD2. Germline V gene sequence: CDR1 MRHNA, CDR2 SNTAGT. The V segment lost 4 bases and the J segment 3 bases; nucleotides outside the gene matches: 13. The CDR3 is 18 residues long. CDR3 in amino acids: CASSAPSAPSGGTDTQYF. DNA of the CDR3: TGTGCCAGCAGTGCCCCCTCAGCCCCTAGCGGGGGTACAGATACGCAGTATTTT.

The chain recombines TRBV6-1 with TRBJ1-2, with TRBD1 matching 7 bases. The CDR3 runs 15 residues. The germline gives CDR1 MNHNS, CDR2 SASEGT. V was pared by 1 base and J by 2 bases, with 4 bases of the junction left unmatched. CDR3 coding DNA: TGTGCCAGCAGTGAAGTGACAGGGAGGAACTATGGCTACACCTTC. It translates to CASSEVTGRNYGYTF.

CDR3 bases: TGTGCCACCAGTGATGAACAGGGCAATCAGCCCCAGCATTTT. It is translated as CATSDEQGNQPQHF. The V gene is TRBV24-1, the J gene TRBJ1-5, with D tentatively TRBD1 (5 bases). Trimming stripped 3 bases from V and 2 bases from J, with 7 bases between. Germline V gene sequence: CDR1 KGHDR, CDR2 SFDVKD. The CDR3 is 14 residues long.

The rearrangement links TRBV28 to TRBJ2-3; the match to TRBD2 covers 7 bases. There are 16 residues in the CDR3. V lost 5 bases, J lost 0 bases, and 8 bases stayed unmatched. From germline, CDR1 is MDHEN and CDR2 SYDVKM. The CDR3 bases are TGTGCCAGCAGTATGGCGGGAGCCCCTAGCACAGATACGCAGTATTTT. Protein sequence: CASSMAGAPSTDTQYF.

J is TRBJ2-2 and V is TRBV10-3, with TRBD2 matching 12 bases. The CDR3 loop spans 18 amino acids. The junction had 10 bases not matched to a gene; V was cut back by 3 bases and J by 5 bases. Germline loops: CDR1 ENHRY, CDR2 SYGVKD. In DNA, the CDR3 is TGTGCCATCAGTGAACCTAAGACTAGCGGGGGCGGAACCGGGGAGCTGTTTTTT. Residues: CAISEPKTSGGGTGELFF.

This sequence joins TRBV30 and TRBJ1-5, with D possibly matching TRBD1 (6 bases). The germline V gene has CDR1 GTSNPN and CDR2 SVGIG (reference sequence). V was shortened by 1 base and J by 4 bases, with 17 bases between the two germline ends. The CDR3 has 16 residues. For the CDR3, the DNA is TGTGCCTGGAGTGGAGGACAGTCGATGGGAAATCAGCCCCAGCATTTT. Translated, it gives CAWSGGQSMGNQPQHF.

In its sample, this clone was seen a few times. J is TRBJ1-1 and V is TRBV28; 9 nucleotides match TRBD1. CDR1 MDHEN and CDR2 SYDVKM come from the germline V gene. The CDR3 loop spans 15 amino acids. J gave up 7 bases and V 5 bases, and 11 bases lay outside the gene matches. The DNA for the CDR3 is TGTGCCAGCAGTCCACAGGGGGCGGCTAATGGTGAAGCTTTCTTT. Protein product: CASSPQGAANGEAFF.

The genes are TRBV7-2 and TRBJ1-2; TRBD1 agrees at 8 bases. The junction had 8 bases not matched to a gene; V was cut back by 1 base and J by 4 bases. Looked up from germline, CDR1 is SGHTA and CDR2 is FQGNSA. The CDR3 has 16 amino acids. CDR3 region: CASSLDEDRVFYGYTF. CDR3 DNA sequence: TGTGCCAGCAGCTTAGACGAGGACAGGGTCTTCTATGGCTACACCTTC.

CDR3 sequence (DNA): TGTGCCAGCAGTTTAAAGCAGATGGTCTCTGAAGCTTTCTTT. Residues: CASSLKQMVSEAFF. The V call is TRBV28, the J call TRBJ1-1; D is ambiguous. V was clipped by 2 bases and J by 6 bases, with 13 bases between them. Germline CDR1 MDHEN, CDR2 SYDVKM. The CDR3 extends over 14 amino acids. Based on the CDR3 plus reference TRBV28 and TRBJ1-1, the full variable domain is DVKVTQSSRYLVKRTGEKVFLECVQDMDHENMFWYRQDPGLGLRLIYFSYDVKMKEKGDIPEGYSVSREKKERFSLILESASTNQTSMYLCASSLKQMVSEAFFGQGTRLTVV.

The gene calls are TRBV28 and TRBJ1-5; no reliable D call. Germline CDR1 reads MDHEN; CDR2 reads SYDVKM. The CDR3 consists of 13 residues. V lost 6 bases and J 8 bases, leaving 14 bases between the germline ends. CDR3 protein: CASRIGRMKPQHF. CDR3 DNA sequence: TGTGCCAGCAGGATCGGGAGGATGAAGCCCCAGCATTTT.

The genes are TRBV18 and TRBJ2-3; perhaps TRBD2 as D (6 bases). The CDR3 loop spans 15 amino acids. V was pared by 6 bases and J by 7 bases, with 20 bases between. The V gene's germline CDR1 is KGHSH and CDR2 LQKENI. As DNA, the CDR3 is TGTGCCAGCTCCGGTGAGGTCGGGGGAGTGAATACGCAGTATTTT. Amino acids: CASSGEVGGVNTQYF.

The chain recombines TRBV4-2 with TRBJ1-3; 9 positions match TRBD1. This CDR3 has 17 amino acids. V shed 3 bases and J 2 bases; nucleotides not matched to a gene: 8. Germline assignment: CDR1 LGHNA and CDR2 YNFKEQ. This chain's CDR3 is CASSQQTGTGTGNTIYF. The CDR3 DNA reads as TGTGCCAGCAGCCAGCAAACCGGGACAGGGACTGGAAACACCATATATTTT.

The chain joins TRBV4-3 to TRBJ1-6; D is unclear. From germline, CDR1 is LGHNA and CDR2 YSLEER. Between the trimmed V and J ends, which lost 1 base and 6 bases, there was a span of 10 bases. The CDR3 sequence is 15 residues long. As DNA, the CDR3 is TGCGCCAGCAGCCAAGGAGTTCGCTCTAATTCACCCCTCCACTTT. The encoded protein is CASSQGVRSNSPLHF.

V is TRBV10-3 and J is TRBJ2-1; 8 nucleotides match TRBD1. J gave up 10 bases and V 3 bases, and 5 bases lay outside the gene matches. CDR1 and CDR2 from the germline V gene are ENHRY and SYGVKD. The CDR3 extends over 13 amino acids. CDR3 sequence: CAISDRTGKEQFF. The CDR3 region has the DNA TGTGCCATCAGTGACCGGACAGGGAAAGAGCAGTTCTTC.

CDR3 residues: CASSQTGRANEQYF. The CDR3 DNA follows: TGTGCCAGCAGCCAGACAGGGCGGGCTAACGAGCAGTACTTC. The chain employs TRBV2 and TRBJ2-7, with TRBD1 matching over 7 bases. This CDR3 comprises 14 residues. Germline V gene sequence: CDR1 SNHLY, CDR2 FYNNEI. J lost 5 bases, V lost 6 bases, and 10 bases had no gene match.

J is TRBJ1-2 and V is TRBV6-1; 7 bases map to TRBD1. J gave up 4 bases and V 6 bases, and 8 bases lay outside the gene matches. The V gene's germline CDR1 is MNHNS and CDR2 SASEGT. The CDR3 has 14 residues. CDR3 amino acids: CASRINRDSYGYTF. CDR3 coding DNA: TGTGCCAGCAGAATCAACCGGGACAGCTATGGCTACACCTTC.

V usage is TRBV6-4 and J usage is TRBJ2-4, with 10 bases identical to TRBD1. CDR1 MRHNA and CDR2 SNTAGT come from the germline V gene. Losses at the gene ends were 11 bases for V and 0 bases for J; bases not matched to a gene: 16. The CDR3 totals 18 residues. The CDR3 bases are TGTGCCGCCCACCGGCGGGACAGGGGCACTCTAGCCAAAAACATTCAGTACTTC. This encodes CAAHRRDRGTLAKNIQYF.

V is TRBV5-1 and J is TRBJ1-2; D not certain. The CDR3 is made up of 12 amino acids. V shed 4 bases and J shed 0 bases, with 4 bases lying between them. Germline CDR1 reads SGHRS; CDR2 reads YFSETQ. DNA for the CDR3: TGCGCCAGCAGCCTCACTAACTATGGCTACACCTTC. This encodes CASSLTNYGYTF.

The chain employs TRBV28 and TRBJ1-2; D is ambiguous. Looked up from germline, CDR1 is MDHEN and CDR2 is SYDVKM. V lost 5 bases and J 4 bases, leaving 14 bases between the germline ends. The CDR3 length is 14 residues. The DNA of the CDR3 is TGTGCCAGCAGTCCGATCGGGCAGCCCTATGGCTACACCTTC. Translating it yields CASSPIGQPYGYTF.

This chain links TRBV2 with TRBJ2-7; 7 positions agree with TRBD1. Germline V gene data show CDR1 as SNHLY and CDR2 as FYNNEI. The ends lost 5 bases at V and 3 bases at J; junction bases unmatched: 1. The CDR3 is made up of 12 amino acids. This CDR3 is CASSTGVYEQYF. Here the CDR3 DNA reads TGTGCCAGCAGTACAGGGGTCTACGAGCAGTACTTC.

The J gene is TRBJ2-2, the V gene TRBV18; D is uncertain. Germline CDR1 KGHSH, CDR2 LQKENI. The length of the CDR3 is 15 residues. The ends were cut back, 2 bases at V and 9 bases at J, with 16 bases in the middle. The CDR3 bases are TGTGCCAGCTCACCAGTAGGACCCCCGACGAGGGAGCTGTTTTTT. Translation gives CASSPVGPPTRELFF.

The genes are TRBV7-6 and TRBJ1-4; TRBD1 aligns across 11 bases. J was trimmed by 8 bases and V by 5 bases; bases with no gene match: 7. Germline V gives CDR1 SGHVS, CDR2 FNYEAQ. The CDR3 covers 15 residues. In nucleotides, the CDR3 is TGTGCCAGCAGCAGCGGACAGGGGGCTGGGGAAAAACTGTTTTTT. Protein product: CASSSGQGAGEKLFF.

Worth noting for this clone: The sample has other DNA sequences that encode this CDR3 too. J is TRBJ1-5 and V is TRBV18; no clear D. CDR1 is KGHSH, CDR2 LQKENI, per germline. The V and J ends lost 3 bases and 3 bases respectively, with 9 bases between them. The CDR3 totals 14 residues. As DNA, the CDR3 is TGTGCCAGCTCACCCGGCCAGAACAATCAGCCCCAGCATTTT. Its protein product is CASSPGQNNQPQHF.

J is TRBJ1-1 and V is TRBV4-1; TRBD1 is a possible D gene (5 bases). Trimming stripped 3 bases from V and 10 bases from J, with 15 bases between. The CDR3 covers 13 residues. Germline lookup yields CDR1 MGHRA and CDR2 YSYEKL. This CDR3 is CASSHSGAVGAFF. CDR3 coding DNA: TGCGCCAGCAGCCATTCCGGGGCTGTGGGAGCTTTCTTT.

Here the CDR3 reads CASSLFAPTYEQYF. CDR3 coding DNA: TGTGCCAGCAGTTTATTCGCACCCACCTACGAGCAGTACTTC. The genes are TRBV28 and TRBJ2-7; D not certain. CDR1 MDHEN and CDR2 SYDVKM come from the germline V gene. CDR3 size: 14 residues. V was clipped by 1 base and J by 2 bases, with 9 bases between them.

The CDR3 is CASSLVGTGDYEQYF. The DNA for the CDR3 is TGTGCCAGCAGCTTAGTAGGGACCGGGGACTACGAGCAGTACTTC. This chain connects TRBV7-8 to TRBJ2-7, with D perhaps being TRBD1 or TRBD2 (5 bases each). Germline V lookup: CDR1 SGHVS, CDR2 FQNEAQ. V lost 1 base, J lost 3 bases, and 13 bases lay in between. This CDR3 has 15 amino acids.

The V call is TRBV19, the J call TRBJ1-1; 8 bases line up with TRBD1. With V trimmed by 7 bases and J by 4 bases, 11 bases remained unmatched. This CDR3 is 15 amino acids long. Germline V gene lookup returns CDR1 LNHDA and CDR2 SQIVND (reference sequence). CDR3 DNA sequence: TGTGCCAGTATCGCACAGGGGGGAGTTAGCACTGAAGCTTTCTTT. This sequence encodes CASIAQGGVSTEAFF.

The genes are TRBV19 and TRBJ1-1, with TRBD1 identical over 7 bases. Germline loops: CDR1 LNHDA, CDR2 SQIVND (reference sequence). CDR3 length: 14 residues. Unmatched junction bases numbered 6, after V lost 3 bases and J lost 5 bases. CDR3 bases: TGTGCCAGTAGTATTGTTGCAGGGGGGACTGAAGCTTTCTTT. Translating gives CASSIVAGGTEAFF. Drawing the rest from reference TRBV19 and TRBJ1-1, the complete variable domain is DGGITQSPKYLFRKEGQNVTLSCEQNLNHDAMYWYRQDPGQGLRLIYYSQIVNDFQKGDIAEGYSVSREKKESFPLTVTSAQKNPTAFYLCASSIVAGGTEAFFGQGTRLTVV.